This T cell receptor beta chain emerged from a study of CD8 T cells in ankylosing spondylitis. Study-level points and caveats: Past studies reported some motif variants in reactive arthritis synovial fluid and blood. A TCR beta motif of eight highly homologous variants appeared characteristic of ankylosing spondylitis blood. CD8+ by phenotype, disease-linked clones were relatively rare in peripheral blood. According to the report, clones linked to the disease were significantly enriched in matched synovial fluid samples taken from ankylosing spondylitis patients.

The sample holds many counts of this clonotype. The antigen remains unidentified. The V end was cut by 8 bases, the J end by 0 bases, with 12 bases between. The CDR3 is 14 amino acids. Libraries for TCR beta were made by quantitative 5'-RACE with molecular barcodes. Each CDR3 protein is one row after TCRdb ran MiXCR on the 5' RACE reads. The sample has hundreds of thousands of distinct CDR3 sequences; more than 25% are singletons. This clonotype was obtained from a male donor with ankylosing spondylitis. Material for sequencing was blood, either unsorted or a sorted T cell fraction (not recorded which). V gene TRBV12-3 or TRBV12-4 combines with J gene TRBJ2-3; D perhaps matches TRBD2 (6 bases). The CDR3 spells CASSLLASTDTQYF. CDR3 nucleotide sequence: TGTGCCAGCTCACTACTAGCTAGCACAGATACGCAGTATTTT.